Listed here are 17 T cell receptor beta chains from one sample, sequenced in a study of T cell responses to AZD1222 COVID-19 vaccine. The protocol was immunoSEQ multiplex PCR, while the TCRdb copy is restricted to in-frame clones and leaves out a portion. The repertoire includes about 270,000 clones, 90% to 95% of them detected once, and less than 0.6% sits in the top ten. Here the sequenced sample was peripheral blood, taken 28 days after the second AZD1222 dose. These TCRs come from an adult who received the AZD1222 COVID-19 vaccine.

The chain has TRBV27 and TRBJ2-3; TRBD2 might be the D (6 bases). The V gene's germline CDR1 is MNHEY and CDR2 SMNVEV (reference sequence). The CDR3 has 15 amino acids. With 6 bases removed from V and 10 bases from J, the gap between germline ends came to 23 bases. CDR3 region: CASSQSEGKGLAQYF. As DNA, the CDR3 is TGTGCCAGCAGCCAATCGGAGGGAAAGGGGTTAGCGCAGTATTTT.

This clone was counted a single time. CDR3 protein: CASSWTWGVDSPLHF. CDR3 in DNA: TGTGCCAGCAGCTGGACATGGGGGGTGGATTCACCCCTCCACTTT. J is TRBJ1-6 and V is TRBV11-2; TRBD1 might be the D (5 bases). The V and J ends lost 4 bases and 8 bases respectively, with 15 bases between them. The germline gives CDR1 SGHAT, CDR2 FQNNGV. This CDR3 is built from 15 residues.

The chain uses TRBV28 and TRBJ1-1; 8 positions agree with TRBD1. The CDR3 has 13 residues. Germline V gene data show CDR1 as MDHEN and CDR2 as SYDVKM. V gave up 6 bases and J gave up 5 bases; unmatched junction bases: 5. CDR3 sequence reads: CASRPGQGTEAFF. CDR3 in DNA: TGTGCCAGCAGGCCCGGACAGGGAACTGAAGCTTTCTTT.

This chain joins TRBV6-2 or TRBV6-3 and TRBJ2-3; D is possibly TRBD2 (7 bases). Germline V gene data show CDR1 as MNHEY and CDR2 as SVGEGT. V gave up 2 bases and J gave up 0 bases, with 18 bases separating them. The CDR3 runs to 18 residues. The CDR3 coding sequence is TGTGCCAGCAGTTACCCCCTCGGGGGGCCGGGTAGCACAGATACGCAGTATTTT. It codes for CASSYPLGGPGSTDTQYF.

The rearrangement uses TRBV5-4 and TRBJ1-2; the D gene is possibly TRBD1 (5 bases). The CDR3 length is 16 residues. Trimming left V 0 bases short and J 4 bases short, with 16 bases between. Germline V gene data show CDR1 as SGHNT and CDR2 as YYREEE (reference sequence). For the CDR3, the DNA is TGTGCCAGCAGCTTGGCCAACGCAGGGTTGCCCTATGGCTACACCTTC. It encodes CASSLANAGLPYGYTF.

The chain has TRBV19 and TRBJ1-5; tentative D call: TRBD1 (6 bases). The CDR3 spans 17 residues. V lost 5 bases and J 6 bases, leaving 23 bases between the germline ends. CDR1 is LNHDA and CDR2 is SQIVND in the germline V gene (reference sequence). The CDR3 coding sequence is TGTGCCAGTAGTGACACAGGGACCCCCTATAGTAGTCAGCCCCAGCATTTT. This gives the protein CASSDTGTPYSSQPQHF. The whole variable domain, filled in from reference TRBV19 and TRBJ1-5, reads DGGITQSPKYLFRKEGQNVTLSCEQNLNHDAMYWYRQDPGQGLRLIYYSQIVNDFQKGDIAEGYSVSREKKESFPLTVTSAQKNPTAFYLCASSDTGTPYSSQPQHFGDGTRLSIL.

This clone was counted once. The chain carries TRBV7-6 and TRBJ2-7, with D possibly TRBD1 on 9 matching bases. V shed 2 bases and J shed 1 base, with 24 bases lying between them. This CDR3 region has 19 residues. Germline V gives CDR1 SGHVS, CDR2 FNYEAQ. In DNA form, the CDR3 reads TGTGCCAGCAGCTTAAGGACAGGGGAGCCAGCGGGAGTTTCCTACGAGCAGTACTTC. It translates to CASSLRTGEPAGVSYEQYF.

This chain links TRBV27 with TRBJ2-1; 10 bases align to TRBD2. CDR1 is MNHEY and CDR2 is SMNVEV in the germline V gene (reference sequence). The trim removed 10 bases at V and 5 bases at J, leaving 8 bases unmatched. This CDR3 is built from 14 residues. The CDR3 region is CATCLAGVHNEQFF. Here the CDR3 DNA reads TGTGCCACCTGTCTAGCGGGGGTCCACAATGAGCAGTTCTTC.

The V gene is TRBV6-2 or TRBV6-3, the J gene TRBJ1-1; possibly TRBD1 for D (5 bases). The V and J ends lost 2 bases and 9 bases respectively, with 10 bases between them. This CDR3 spans 12 amino acids. Germline CDR1 and CDR2: MNHEY and SVGEGT. The CDR3, as DNA: TGTGCCAGCAGTTACGGGACGGTTAAAGCTTTCTTT. Protein product: CASSYGTVKAFF.

The CDR3 DNA sequence: TGTGCCATCAGTGAGTCGATTGGGGGGCCGTACGAGCAGTACTTC. Protein product: CAISESIGGPYEQYF. The J gene is TRBJ2-7, the V gene TRBV10-3; tentatively, D is TRBD1 or TRBD2 (6 bases each). This CDR3 comprises 15 residues. Germline lookup yields CDR1 ENHRY and CDR2 SYGVKD. V was cut by 0 bases and J by 4 bases, with 13 bases left in between.

This clone has only a few counts. This chain uses TRBV6-5 with TRBJ2-7; D assignment may be TRBD1 or TRBD2 (5 bases each). Looked up from germline, CDR1 is MNHEY and CDR2 is SVGAGI. The CDR3 sequence is 13 residues long. Trimming left V 5 bases short and J 3 bases short, with 11 bases between. The CDR3 DNA reads TGTGCCAGCAGTACCGGGACCTACTACGAGCAGTACTTC. This sequence encodes CASSTGTYYEQYF.

V and J are TRBV10-2 and TRBJ1-2, with TRBD1 identical over 10 bases. J was trimmed by 5 bases and V by 4 bases; bases with no gene match: 7. The germline gives CDR1 WSHSY, CDR2 SAAADI. The CDR3 loop spans 15 amino acids. CDR3 residues: CASSASDRGEYGYTF. CDR3 DNA: TGCGCCAGCAGTGCCTCGGACAGGGGGGAATATGGCTACACCTTC.

About this clone itself: Other DNA sequences of this sample code for an identical CDR3. The V call is TRBV7-2, the J call TRBJ2-5; D remains ambiguous. CDR1 and CDR2 from the germline V gene are SGHTA and FQGNSA. CDR3 length: 14 amino acids. V lost 1 base to trimming and J lost 2 bases, with 8 bases between them. In nucleotides, the CDR3 is TGTGCCAGCAGCTTAGTTGCAGCACAAGAGACCCAGTACTTC. As protein: CASSLVAAQETQYF.

The chain employs TRBV6-5 and TRBJ1-2; TRBD1 agrees at 8 bases. Germline values: CDR1 MNHEY, CDR2 SVGAGI. V lost 6 bases and J lost 8; bases outside the gene matches: 8. The CDR3 has 13 residues. CDR3 DNA: TGTGCCAGCAGCTCGGGACAGGTGAAAGGCTACACCTTC. It codes for CASSSGQVKGYTF.

The chain joins TRBV6-5 to TRBJ1-2, with unresolved D. In germline, CDR1 is MNHEY, CDR2 SVGAGI. The CDR3 has 12 residues. V lost 6 bases and J 4 bases, leaving 9 bases between the germline ends. This CDR3 reads CASRAGVYGYTF. As DNA, the CDR3 is TGTGCCAGCAGAGCGGGTGTCTATGGCTACACCTTC.

The CDR3 DNA reads as TGCAGCGGATCCACAGGGTCAAACTATGGCTACACCTTC. Translated, it gives CSGSTGSNYGYTF. This chain uses TRBV29-1 with TRBJ1-2; D is possibly TRBD1 (6 bases). This CDR3 comprises 13 residues. The germline CDR1 and CDR2 sequences are SQVTM and ANQGSEA. Trimming removed 7 bases at V and 2 bases at J, with 14 bases between.

V usage is TRBV7-4 and J usage is TRBJ1-4; D is unresolved. Germline loops: CDR1 SGHVT, CDR2 SQSDAQ. CDR3 length equals 15 residues. V dropped 4 bases and J dropped 0 bases, with 9 bases sitting between them. The CDR3 DNA reads TGTGCCAGCAGCTCGTTTTATGCAACTAATGAAAAACTGTTTTTT. Encoded protein: CASSSFYATNEKLFF.